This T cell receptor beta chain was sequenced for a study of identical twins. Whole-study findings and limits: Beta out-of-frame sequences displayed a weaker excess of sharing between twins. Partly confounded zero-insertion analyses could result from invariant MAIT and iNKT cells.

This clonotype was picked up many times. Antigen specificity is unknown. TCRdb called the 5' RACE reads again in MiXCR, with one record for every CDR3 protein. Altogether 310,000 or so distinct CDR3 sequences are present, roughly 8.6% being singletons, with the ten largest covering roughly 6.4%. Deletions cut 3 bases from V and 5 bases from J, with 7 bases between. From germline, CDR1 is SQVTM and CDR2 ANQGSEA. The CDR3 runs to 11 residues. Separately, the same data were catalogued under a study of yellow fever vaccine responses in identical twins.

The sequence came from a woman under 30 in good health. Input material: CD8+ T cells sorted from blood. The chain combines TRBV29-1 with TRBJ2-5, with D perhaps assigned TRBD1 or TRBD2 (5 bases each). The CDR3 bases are TGCAGCGTTGACTGGGGGGAGACCCAGTACTTC. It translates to CSVDWGETQYF.